The entry that follows covers one T cell receptor beta chain sequence. What it recognizes is unknown. The source of the sample is a study of CD4+ T cells in melanoma. This CDR3 has 17 amino acids. V lost 2 bases and J lost 2, with 16 bases in between. Germline values: CDR1 SGHNT, CDR2 YENEEA. The method was immunoSEQ multiplex PCR; TCRdb's version includes in-frame clones alone and lacks a portion of them. The sample has roughly 52,000 clones, over 60% seen once; the top ten hold approximately 5%. Study conclusions and caveats: A reported correlation linked neoantigen-specific CD4+ T cells to CD8+, macrophage and B cell function. Neoantigen-specific CD4+ T cells in melanoma reportedly had diverse differentiation states.

Input material: tumor tissue. The chain has TRBV11-3 and TRBJ1-5, with D hard to call. The sequence was collected from a human donor with melanoma. The CDR3, as DNA: TGTGCCAGCAGCTTAAATAGCTATGGGCAGGGCAATCAGCCCCAGCATTTT. It translates to CASSLNSYGQGNQPQHF.